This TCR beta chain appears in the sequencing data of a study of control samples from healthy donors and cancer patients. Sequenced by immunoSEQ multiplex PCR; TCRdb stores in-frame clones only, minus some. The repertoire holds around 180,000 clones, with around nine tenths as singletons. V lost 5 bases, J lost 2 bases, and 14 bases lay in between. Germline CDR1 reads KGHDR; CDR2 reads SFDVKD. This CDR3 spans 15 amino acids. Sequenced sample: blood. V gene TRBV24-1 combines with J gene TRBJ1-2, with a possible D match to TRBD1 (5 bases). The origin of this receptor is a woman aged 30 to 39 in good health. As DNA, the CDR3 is TGTGCCACCAGTGCCGCACCTGGGGACAACTATGGCTACACCTTC. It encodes CATSAAPGDNYGYTF.